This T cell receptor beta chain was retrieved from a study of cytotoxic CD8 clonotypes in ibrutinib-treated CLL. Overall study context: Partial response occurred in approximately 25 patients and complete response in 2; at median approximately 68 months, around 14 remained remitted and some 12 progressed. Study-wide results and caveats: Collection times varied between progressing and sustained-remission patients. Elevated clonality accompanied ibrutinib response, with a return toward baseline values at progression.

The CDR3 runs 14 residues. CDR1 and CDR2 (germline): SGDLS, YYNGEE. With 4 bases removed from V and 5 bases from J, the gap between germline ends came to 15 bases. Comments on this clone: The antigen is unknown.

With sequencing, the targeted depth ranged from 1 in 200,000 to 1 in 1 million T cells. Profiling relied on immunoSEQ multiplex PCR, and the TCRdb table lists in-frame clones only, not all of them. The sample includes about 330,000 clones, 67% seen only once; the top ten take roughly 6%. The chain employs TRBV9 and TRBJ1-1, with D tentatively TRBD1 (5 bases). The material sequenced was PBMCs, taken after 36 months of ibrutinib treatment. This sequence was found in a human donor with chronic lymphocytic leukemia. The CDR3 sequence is CASSQIFRGTEAFF. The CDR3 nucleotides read TGTGCCAGCAGCCAGATTTTCCGGGGGACTGAAGCTTTCTTT.